The 32 T cell receptor beta chains below come from one sample, sequenced in a study of T-cell memory formation after mild COVID-19. MiXCR was run by TCRdb on the 5' RACE reads, yielding one entry per CDR3 protein. The table records 250,000 to 300,000 distinct CDR3 sequences, 15% to 20% of them present only once. Sequenced: PBMCs or a T cell subset sorted from them (not recorded which). These receptor sequences come from a man younger than 35 who had mild COVID-19 (a few samples of this study predate the infection). Cell type and time point are not known.

J is TRBJ1-5 and V is TRBV6-6; possibly TRBD1 for D (5 bases). The V gene lost 5 bases and the J gene lost 6 bases, with 14 bases spanning the gap. The V gene's germline CDR1 is MNHNY and CDR2 SVGAGI (reference sequence). CDR3 length: 14 amino acids. CDR3 nucleotide sequence: TGTGCCAGCAGTCCGCAGGGCGGGAGTCAGCCCCAGCATTTT. It specifies CASSPQGGSQPQHF.

J is TRBJ2-5 and V is TRBV7-2; TRBD2 matches 9 bases. CDR1 and CDR2 from the germline V gene are SGHTA and FQGNSA. The J segment lost 4 bases and the V segment lost 3 bases, leaving 9 bases of the junction unmatched. This CDR3 has 16 residues. CDR3 sequence reads: CASSFPSGGIGETQYF. CDR3 DNA sequence: TGTGCCAGCAGCTTTCCAAGCGGGGGGATAGGAGAGACCCAGTACTTC.

This chain links TRBV24-1 with TRBJ2-6; no firm D call. Germline V gene lookup returns CDR1 KGHDR and CDR2 SFDVKD. This CDR3 has 13 amino acids. V was cut by 7 bases and J by 2 bases, with 5 bases left in between. CDR3 bases: TGTGCCACCAGCCAGGCTGGGGCCAACGTCCTGACTTTC. This sequence encodes CATSQAGANVLTF.

The chain recombines TRBV28 with TRBJ2-2; 9 positions match TRBD2. This CDR3 contains 13 residues. The V segment lost 8 bases and the J segment 6 bases; nucleotides outside the gene matches: 4. Germline-derived CDR1 and CDR2 are MDHEN and SYDVKM. The CDR3 here is CASGSGSAGELFF. The CDR3 region has the DNA TGTGCCAGCGGTAGCGGGAGCGCCGGGGAGCTGTTTTTT.

The genes are TRBV4-3 and TRBJ1-4; D gene unclear. V was pared by 0 bases and J by 8 bases, with 10 bases between. Germline V gives CDR1 LGHNA, CDR2 YSLEER. This CDR3 contains 14 residues. The CDR3 DNA reads TGCGCCAGCAGCCAAGATCTAAGGGAAGAAAAACTGTTTTTT. Protein: CASSQDLREEKLFF.

The V call is TRBV7-3, the J call TRBJ2-3; 7 positions match TRBD2. Germline CDR1 SGHTA, CDR2 FQGTGA. CDR3 length equals 16 residues. V shed 4 bases and J 3 bases; nucleotides not matched to a gene: 10. The DNA of the CDR3 is TGTGCCAGCAGCTGCTATTTGGGGGGGAGTACAGATACGCAGTATTTT. Its protein is CASSCYLGGSTDTQYF.

A note on this clonotype: A read error may produce the germline difference seen at one junction end. The rearrangement joins TRBV30 to TRBJ2-7; D is undetermined. The germline V gene has CDR1 GTSNPN and CDR2 SVGIG (reference sequence). This CDR3 has 13 residues. CDR3 sequence: CACSVSSPYEQYF. The CDR3 nucleotides read TGTGCCTGTAGTGTAAGTTCACCCTACGAGCAGTACTTC.

This clonotype was counted only a few times. V gene TRBV7-2 combines with J gene TRBJ1-5, with 8 nucleotides matching TRBD1. In germline, CDR1 is SGHTA, CDR2 FQGNSA. The V and J ends lost 3 bases and 2 bases, in that order; junction bases with no gene match: 3. The CDR3 runs 15 residues. The CDR3 region has the DNA TGTGCCAGCAGCTTGGGACAGGTCGGCAATCAGCCCCAGCATTTT. Amino acid sequence: CASSLGQVGNQPQHF.

The rearrangement links TRBV5-1 to TRBJ1-3; 8 bases agree with TRBD1. J lost 0 bases, V lost 0 bases, and 11 bases had no gene match. The CDR3 length is 19 residues. Germline CDR1 SGHRS, CDR2 YFSETQ. CDR3 DNA sequence: TGCGCCAGCAGCTTGGGGTCCGGGACAGGAGTTACCTCTGGAAACACCATATATTTT. Translating it yields CASSLGSGTGVTSGNTIYF.

The chain links TRBV12-5 to TRBJ2-2; TRBD2 agrees at 16 bases. V lost 7 bases and J lost 5; bases outside the gene matches: 7. Germline V gene data show CDR1 as LGHNT and CDR2 as FRNRAP. This CDR3 contains 17 residues. CDR3 sequence (DNA): TGTGCTAGTGCCTTGGGACTAGCGGGGGGGCAAACCGGGGAGCTGTTTTTT. Translation: CASALGLAGGQTGELFF. Full variable domain (missing parts from reference TRBV12-5 and TRBJ2-2): DARVTQTPRHKVTEMGQEVTMRCQPILGHNTVFWYRQTMMQGLELLAYFRNRAPLDDSGMPKDRFSAEMPDATLATLKIQPSEPRDSAVYFCASALGLAGGQTGELFFGEGSRLTVL.

In this sample, this clonotype turned up a few times. The chain links TRBV20-1 to TRBJ2-5; TRBD2 agrees at 9 bases. The CDR3 is made up of 16 amino acids. CDR1 and CDR2 (germline): DFQATT, SNEGSKA (reference sequence). V shed 5 bases and J 4 bases; nucleotides not matched to a gene: 14. In DNA, the CDR3 is TGCAGTGCTCCTAAGTCCAGCGGGGGGCCGAGAGAGACCCAGTACTTC. Translated, it gives CSAPKSSGGPRETQYF.

V gene TRBV20-1 combines with J gene TRBJ2-7; D may be TRBD1 (5 bases). CDR1 DFQATT and CDR2 SNEGSKA come from the germline V gene (reference sequence). V lost 6 bases to trimming and J lost 0 bases, with 12 bases between them. The CDR3 has 13 residues. CDR3 sequence (DNA): TGCAGTGCACAGGCCTCTGTCTCCTACGAGCAGTACTTC. Translation gives CSAQASVSYEQYF.

The gene calls are TRBV29-1 and TRBJ1-2; 8 nucleotides line up with TRBD1. J lost 5 bases, V lost 5 bases, and 10 bases had no gene match. CDR3 size: 14 residues. CDR1 is SQVTM and CDR2 is ANQGSEA in the germline V gene. CDR3 in amino acids: CSVSGQEGFYGYTF. For the CDR3, the DNA is TGCAGCGTTTCGGGACAGGAGGGATTTTATGGCTACACCTTC.

V gene TRBV4-3 combines with J gene TRBJ2-1; 10 bases fit TRBD2. V was clipped by 5 bases and J by 9 bases; unmatched bases: 10. CDR1 is LGHNA, CDR2 YSLEER, per germline. The CDR3 loop spans 15 amino acids. The CDR3 here is CASSAQLAGVIEQFF. For the CDR3, the DNA is TGCGCCAGCAGCGCCCAGCTAGCGGGGGTGATTGAGCAGTTCTTC.

This clonotype came up many times. V usage is TRBV5-1 and J usage is TRBJ2-7; D is perhaps TRBD2 (6 bases). This CDR3 has 14 residues. V was pared by 4 bases and J by 2 bases, with 13 bases between. CDR1 is SGHRS, CDR2 YFSETQ, per germline. CDR3 sequence: CASSPEGRAYEQYF. CDR3 coding DNA: TGCGCCAGCAGCCCGGAGGGCAGGGCCTACGAGCAGTACTTC.

This clonotype was detected many times. The chain recombines TRBV4-3 with TRBJ2-3; D perhaps matches TRBD2 (5 bases). CDR3 length: 15 amino acids. V was cut by 3 bases and J by 8 bases, with 18 bases left in between. CDR1 and CDR2 (germline): LGHNA, YSLEER. CDR3 protein: CASSQSGGFYGTQYF. CDR3 bases: TGCGCCAGCAGCCAGTCAGGCGGGTTCTACGGTACGCAGTATTTT.

This clonotype was counted only a few times. This chain joins TRBV15 and TRBJ1-1; tentatively, D is TRBD1 (5 bases). CDR3 size: 13 residues. In germline, CDR1 is LNHNV, CDR2 YYDKDF (reference sequence). V was pared by 8 bases and J by 1 base, with 11 bases between. This chain's CDR3 is CATQSTGNTEAFF. Here the CDR3 DNA reads TGTGCCACCCAATCCACAGGGAACACTGAAGCTTTCTTT.

This clonotype has more than one count but fewer than ten. The chain links TRBV29-1 to TRBJ1-5, with D unclear. Germline loops: CDR1 SQVTM, CDR2 ANQGSEA. V lost 7 bases and J 7 bases, leaving 14 bases between the germline ends. The CDR3 is 12 amino acids. As DNA, the CDR3 is TGCAGCGGATGGGGATCCAGCCAGCCCCAGCATTTT. Amino acid sequence: CSGWGSSQPQHF.

This rearrangement joins TRBV28 to TRBJ2-5; D is unresolved. Germline lookup yields CDR1 MDHEN and CDR2 SYDVKM. The CDR3 extends over 10 amino acids. The V and J ends lost 8 bases and 7 bases respectively, with 8 bases between them. CDR3 residues: CASGPGTQYF. CDR3 DNA: TGTGCCAGCGGACCAGGGACCCAGTACTTC.

J is TRBJ2-7 and V is TRBV4-3; D is ambiguous. V was shortened by 0 bases and J by 0 bases, with 9 bases between the two germline ends. In germline, CDR1 is LGHNA, CDR2 YSLEER. The length of the CDR3 is 15 residues. The CDR3 loop reads CASSQDSSVSYEQYF. The CDR3 DNA sequence: TGCGCCAGCAGCCAAGATTCATCGGTCTCCTACGAGCAGTACTTC.

This clonotype turned up a few times. The gene calls are TRBV15 and TRBJ2-2; D uncertain. The germline V gene encodes CDR1 LNHNV and CDR2 YYDKDF (reference sequence). The CDR3 totals 14 residues. The V gene lost 7 bases and the J gene lost 7 bases, with 16 bases spanning the gap. This CDR3 is CATKIGRPGGELFF. CDR3 coding DNA: TGTGCCACCAAGATAGGTCGGCCGGGCGGGGAGCTGTTTTTT.

Ten or more counts support this clonotype. The rearrangement joins TRBV5-1 to TRBJ2-7; 7 bases match TRBD1. CDR3 length: 16 residues. V lost 4 bases to trimming and J lost 2 bases; unmatched junction nucleotides: 12. Germline V CDR1 and CDR2: SGHRS, YFSETQ. CDR3 residues: CASSHDSTGYAYEQYF. The DNA for the CDR3 is TGCGCCAGCAGCCACGATTCGACAGGGTATGCCTACGAGCAGTACTTC.

The chain uses TRBV6-2 or TRBV6-3 and TRBJ2-2; maybe TRBD1 (7 bases). The CDR3 consists of 15 residues. Trimming removed 7 bases at V and 2 bases at J, with 14 bases between. Per the germline V gene, CDR1 is MNHEY and CDR2 is SVGEGT. The CDR3 here is CASNAGGINTGELFF. The CDR3 DNA is TGTGCCAGCAATGCAGGGGGGATCAACACCGGGGAGCTGTTTTTT.

This clonotype was found a few times. The chain uses TRBV18 and TRBJ1-1; D may be TRBD1 (6 bases). V gave up 6 bases and J gave up 5 bases, with 19 bases separating them. The CDR3 has 15 residues. Germline values: CDR1 KGHSH, CDR2 LQKENI. The CDR3 DNA sequence: TGTGCCAGCTCTCCCCTGGGGGGCCCCGATACTGAAGCTTTCTTT. Translated: CASSPLGGPDTEAFF.

The chain joins TRBV7-9 to TRBJ1-1; D is uncertain. This CDR3 spans 14 amino acids. Trimming left V 8 bases short and J 1 base short, with 14 bases between. Germline CDR1 and CDR2: SEHNR and FQNEAQ (reference sequence). The CDR3: CASRANVRNTEAFF. The CDR3 DNA reads TGTGCCAGCCGGGCGAACGTTCGGAACACTGAAGCTTTCTTT.

The chain uses TRBV6-2 or TRBV6-3 and TRBJ1-5, with TRBD1 matching 9 bases. CDR1 and CDR2 (germline): MNHEY, SVGEGT. The CDR3 is 18 residues long. Trimming cost V 1 base and J 5 bases; bases outside gene matches: 12. The CDR3 is CASSYFSRQGVPYQPQHF. CDR3 sequence (DNA): TGTGCCAGCAGTTACTTTTCGAGACAGGGGGTTCCCTATCAGCCCCAGCATTTT.

J is TRBJ1-2 and V is TRBV10-3, with D possibly matching TRBD1 (6 bases). Trimming shortened V by 10 bases and J by 2 bases, and 11 bases separated the two germline ends. The CDR3 is made up of 12 amino acids. From germline, CDR1 is ENHRY and CDR2 SYGVKD. As DNA, the CDR3 is TGTGCCACCGAGGACAGAAACTATGGCTACACCTTC. Amino acid sequence: CATEDRNYGYTF.

This chain uses TRBV7-9 with TRBJ2-3, with TRBD1 identical over 7 bases. The CDR3 runs 15 residues. J gave up 2 bases and V 4 bases, and 6 bases lay outside the gene matches. Germline CDR1 SEHNR, CDR2 FQNEAQ (reference sequence). CDR3 nucleotides: TGTGCCAGCAGCTCAAGACAGGGCGCCACAGATACGCAGTATTTT. The encoded protein is CASSSRQGATDTQYF.

J is TRBJ1-2 and V is TRBV7-9; possible D gene TRBD1, 6 bases. The length of the CDR3 is 15 residues. Deletions cut 9 bases from V and 5 bases from J, with 22 bases between. Germline assignment: CDR1 SEHNR and CDR2 FQNEAQ (reference sequence). CDR3 sequence reads: CASFSGGANLYGYTF. CDR3 nucleotide sequence: TGTGCCAGTTTCTCCGGGGGGGCCAATTTATATGGCTACACCTTC.

The V and J genes are TRBV13 and TRBJ1-1; D ambiguous. The V end lost 3 bases, the J end lost 1 base, and 9 bases lay between the germline ends. Germline lookup yields CDR1 PRHDT and CDR2 FYEKMQ (reference sequence). The length of the CDR3 is 14 residues. CDR3: CASSFRRTNTEAFF. The CDR3 DNA sequence: TGTGCCAGCAGCTTCCGACGGACGAACACTGAAGCTTTCTTT.

This rearrangement joins TRBV7-9 to TRBJ2-7; 8 bases fit TRBD1. The CDR3 is 13 residues long. Germline values: CDR1 SEHNR, CDR2 FQNEAQ (reference sequence). The trim removed 5 bases at V and 4 bases at J, leaving 4 bases unmatched. The CDR3 loop reads CASSGRQGYEQYF. In nucleotides, the CDR3 is TGTGCCAGCAGCGGTCGACAGGGGTACGAGCAGTACTTC.

The rearrangement joins TRBV11-1 to TRBJ2-3; D may be TRBD2 (6 bases). The V end was cut by 5 bases, the J end by 4 bases, with 16 bases between. CDR3 length: 15 amino acids. Germline values: CDR1 SGHAT, CDR2 FQDESV (reference sequence). The CDR3 loop reads CASSRLDWGADTQYF. The CDR3 region has the DNA TGTGCCAGCAGCCGTCTCGATTGGGGGGCAGATACGCAGTATTTT.